The 28 T cell receptor beta chains below were found in one sample sequenced in a study of early T cells in non-severe SARS-CoV-2 infection. TCRdb redid the calling of the 5' RACE reads with MiXCR, one entry per CDR3 protein. The sample yields some 60,000 distinct CDR3 sequences, roughly an eighth seen once. This sample comprised whole blood, obtained at baseline. The receptor source for this set is an adult who was a healthcare worker with PCR-confirmed SARS-CoV-2 infection or an uninfected control (not recorded which).

The chain is built from TRBV27 and TRBJ1-3, with a possible D match to TRBD1 (6 bases). V lost 2 bases and J lost 3, with 11 bases in between. This CDR3 contains 15 residues. Germline V gene data show CDR1 as MNHEY and CDR2 as SMNVEV (reference sequence). The CDR3 bases are TGTGCCAGCAGTTTAAGCGGGGGGCTTGGAAACACCATATATTTT. Protein sequence: CASSLSGGLGNTIYF.

This clonotype was counted ten times or more. This chain uses TRBV9 with TRBJ2-7; the D gene is possibly TRBD1 (7 bases). This CDR3 is built from 14 residues. Germline V gene sequence: CDR1 SGDLS, CDR2 YYNGEE. The V end lost 4 bases, the J end lost 3 bases, and 14 bases lay between the germline ends. CDR3 sequence: CASSPGGTYYEQYF. The CDR3, as DNA: TGTGCCAGCAGCCCAGGGGGGACTTACTACGAGCAGTACTTC.

This chain uses TRBV28 with TRBJ2-7; no reliable D call. The CDR3 consists of 13 residues. V dropped 5 bases and J dropped 3 bases, with 11 bases sitting between them. The germline gives CDR1 MDHEN, CDR2 SYDVKM. CDR3 amino acids: CASSPLMGYEQYF. The CDR3 coding sequence is TGTGCCAGCAGTCCCCTGATGGGCTACGAGCAGTACTTC.

This clonotype was detected once. The rearrangement joins TRBV11-2 to TRBJ1-1, with 7 positions matching TRBD1. Germline V lookup: CDR1 SGHAT, CDR2 FQNNGV. V dropped 5 bases and J dropped 1; count of bases not matched to a gene: 4. This CDR3 contains 14 residues. The CDR3 region has the DNA TGTGCCAGCAGCCCTGGGACAGCGAACACTGAAGCTTTCTTT. This sequence encodes CASSPGTANTEAFF.

This clonotype was found many times. The V and J genes are TRBV6-2 or TRBV6-3 and TRBJ2-1, with TRBD2 as a possible D gene (5 bases). The V end lost 7 bases, the J end lost 8 bases, and 15 bases lay between the germline ends. Germline V lookup: CDR1 MNHEY, CDR2 SVGEGT. CDR3 length: 13 amino acids. CDR3 DNA sequence: TGTGCCAGCACCGTGTCCCCCGGGGATGAGCAGTTCTTC. Amino acid sequence: CASTVSPGDEQFF.

This clonotype was detected many times. The chain carries TRBV2 and TRBJ1-1, with D uncertain. The CDR3 has 14 residues. Germline V CDR1 and CDR2: SNHLY, FYNNEI. The germline V and J ends were trimmed by 5 bases and 3 bases, with 13 bases remaining between them. The CDR3 DNA sequence: TGTGCCAGCAGTAGGACGGGTGGGTACACTGAAGCTTTCTTT. Residues: CASSRTGGYTEAFF.

The chain carries TRBV9 and TRBJ2-7; 7 positions match TRBD2. The junction had 8 bases not matched to a gene; V was cut back by 0 bases and J by 2 bases. The CDR3 extends over 16 amino acids. From germline, CDR1 is SGDLS and CDR2 YYNGEE. CDR3: CASSVAASGTPYEQYF. The CDR3 coding sequence is TGTGCCAGCAGCGTAGCAGCTAGCGGCACTCCCTACGAGCAGTACTTC.

This clonotype was detected only a few times. This chain uses TRBV6-5 with TRBJ2-7; D gene unclear. Trimming stripped 5 bases from V and 1 base from J, with 18 bases between. This CDR3 is 16 amino acids long. The germline CDR1 and CDR2 sequences are MNHEY and SVGAGI. CDR3 in amino acids: CASSRPLDDASYEQYF. The CDR3 DNA follows: TGTGCCAGCAGTAGGCCATTAGACGACGCTTCCTACGAGCAGTACTTC.

This chain connects TRBV28 to TRBJ2-2; 8 nucleotides align to TRBD2. After removal of 5 bases from V and 1 base from J, the junction contained 3 bases not matched to a gene. Germline CDR1 MDHEN, CDR2 SYDVKM. The CDR3 length is 15 residues. The CDR3 sequence: CASSPLAGNTGELFF. The CDR3 DNA is TGTGCCAGCAGTCCCCTAGCGGGGAACACCGGGGAGCTGTTTTTT.

This clonotype was seen only a few times. V is TRBV7-2 and J is TRBJ2-3; tentative D call: TRBD2 (5 bases). V was pared by 3 bases and J by 9 bases, with 13 bases between. The CDR3 is 13 amino acids. Germline CDR1 SGHTA, CDR2 FQGNSA. The CDR3 region is CASSFLRDQTQYF. The CDR3 DNA is TGTGCCAGCAGCTTCCTTCGGGATCAAACGCAGTATTTT.

This clonotype has a count of ten or more. This chain links TRBV19 with TRBJ2-1; possibly TRBD1 for D (5 bases). Germline V gene lookup returns CDR1 LNHDA and CDR2 SQIVND (reference sequence). Deletions cut 5 bases from V and 6 bases from J, with 17 bases between. The CDR3 covers 15 residues. CDR3 in amino acids: CASSSRTSVGNEQFF. The CDR3 coding sequence is TGTGCCAGTAGTTCGAGGACATCGGTCGGCAATGAGCAGTTCTTC.

In its sample, this clonotype was seen a few times. The chain joins TRBV10-3 to TRBJ1-2; TRBD1 matches 9 bases. The CDR3 covers 13 residues. Trimming took 5 bases from V and 8 from J; bases not matched to a gene: 6. The V gene's germline CDR1 is ENHRY and CDR2 SYGVKD. The CDR3 sequence is CAISLDRGEGYTF. DNA for the CDR3: TGTGCCATCAGTCTCGACAGGGGGGAAGGCTACACCTTC.

The chain joins TRBV5-1 to TRBJ2-2; 9 bases map to TRBD2. Per the germline V gene, CDR1 is SGHRS and CDR2 is YFSETQ. Germline trimming cut 7 bases from V and 8 bases from J; bases unmatched to any gene: 6. The CDR3 is 13 residues long. This CDR3 is CASGGLATGELFF. CDR3 DNA sequence: TGCGCCAGCGGCGGACTAGCGACGGGGGAGCTGTTTTTT.

In this sample, this clonotype turned up many times. The chain is built from TRBV28 and TRBJ2-7; 7 bases are shared with TRBD2. This CDR3 comprises 15 residues. The J segment lost 2 bases and the V segment lost 5 bases, leaving 9 bases of the junction unmatched. The germline V gene has CDR1 MDHEN and CDR2 SYDVKM. DNA of the CDR3: TGTGCCAGCAGTGGTACTAGCGTGAACGCCTACGAGCAGTACTTC. Amino acid sequence: CASSGTSVNAYEQYF. The full variable domain, rest sourced from reference TRBV28 and TRBJ2-7, is DVKVTQSSRYLVKRTGEKVFLECVQDMDHENMFWYRQDPGLGLRLIYFSYDVKMKEKGDIPEGYSVSREKKERFSLILESASTNQTSMYLCASSGTSVNAYEQYFGPGTRLTVT.

The V and J genes are TRBV12-3 or TRBV12-4 and TRBJ1-1; D remains ambiguous. CDR3 size: 13 residues. The V and J ends lost 5 bases and 3 bases respectively, with 10 bases between them. CDR3 nucleotide sequence: TGTGCCAGCAGTCCTGAAAGGTACACTGAAGCTTTCTTT. It specifies CASSPERYTEAFF.

This clonotype was counted at least ten times. V usage is TRBV6-5 and J usage is TRBJ2-7, with a possible D match to TRBD1 (6 bases). The CDR3 has 12 amino acids. Trimming removed 8 bases from V and 1 base from J, with 9 bases in between. Germline CDR1 and CDR2: MNHEY and SVGAGI. CDR3: CASGGPSYEQYF. The CDR3 DNA reads TGTGCCAGCGGGGGCCCTTCCTACGAGCAGTACTTC.

The chain has TRBV30 and TRBJ1-1; the match to TRBD1 covers 9 bases. The V and J ends lost 0 bases and 0 bases, in that order; junction bases with no gene match: 29. The CDR3 has 24 residues. From germline, CDR1 is GTSNPN and CDR2 SVGIG (reference sequence). CDR3 sequence: CAWSVQRFLGTGNIAHRMNTEAFF. CDR3 nucleotide sequence: TGTGCCTGGAGTGTACAACGGTTTCTAGGGACAGGGAATATTGCCCACCGGATGAACACTGAAGCTTTCTTT.

The V gene is TRBV11-2, the J gene TRBJ2-1; D uncertain. The V gene lost 5 bases and the J gene lost 7 bases, with 15 bases spanning the gap. This CDR3 is 14 amino acids long. Germline lookup yields CDR1 SGHAT and CDR2 FQNNGV. CDR3 residues: CASSPDPEANEQFF. The CDR3 bases are TGTGCCAGCAGCCCAGACCCCGAGGCGAATGAGCAGTTCTTC.

This clonotype was seen a few times. The CDR3: CASKGTGGKLFF. Here the CDR3 DNA reads TGTGCCAGCAAGGGGACAGGGGGAAAACTGTTTTTT. The J gene is TRBJ1-4, the V gene TRBV2; 11 bases are shared with TRBD1. Per germline, CDR1 SNHLY and CDR2 FYNNEI. V gave up 7 bases and J gave up 10 bases; unmatched junction bases: 2. The CDR3 runs 12 residues.

There are a few counts of this clonotype. The chain links TRBV12-3 or TRBV12-4 to TRBJ2-7; D is perhaps TRBD1 or TRBD2 (5 bases each). The CDR3 has 13 amino acids. Trimming left V 6 bases short and J 2 bases short, with 11 bases between. CDR3 region: CASRRDGPYEQYF. CDR3 bases: TGTGCCAGCAGACGGGACGGCCCCTACGAGCAGTACTTC.

Here the CDR3 reads CASRGPGLAGVNEQFF. DNA of the CDR3: TGTGCCAGCAGGGGGCCGGGACTAGCTGGAGTCAATGAGCAGTTCTTC. The V call is TRBV7-2, the J call TRBJ2-1; 9 bases are shared with TRBD2. Trimming cost V 6 bases and J 6 bases; bases outside gene matches: 12. Germline values: CDR1 SGHTA, CDR2 FQGNSA. The CDR3 covers 16 residues. Together with reference TRBV7-2 and TRBJ2-1, the CDR3 gives the full variable domain: GAGVSQSPSNKVTEKGKDVELRCDPISGHTALYWYRQSLGQGLEFLIYFQGNSAPDKSGLPSDRFSAERTGGSVSTLTIQRTQQEDSAVYLCASRGPGLAGVNEQFFGPGTRLTVL.

This clonotype was picked up a small number of times. The chain carries TRBV28 and TRBJ1-5; D unresolved. Germline V gene data show CDR1 as MDHEN and CDR2 as SYDVKM. The CDR3 consists of 12 residues. V lost 8 bases and J 3 bases, leaving 8 bases between the germline ends. This chain's CDR3 is CASFGLNQPQHF. The CDR3 region has the DNA TGTGCCAGCTTCGGGCTCAATCAGCCCCAGCATTTT.

The chain uses TRBV10-3 and TRBJ1-1; D gene unclear. The CDR3 length is 13 residues. Germline assignment: CDR1 ENHRY and CDR2 SYGVKD. V shed 0 bases and J shed 4 bases, with 6 bases lying between them. The CDR3 coding sequence is TGTGCCATCAGTGAGTCACGAGGCACTGAAGCTTTCTTT. The encoded protein is CAISESRGTEAFF.

This clonotype was seen a handful of times. V usage is TRBV19 and J usage is TRBJ2-3; D remains ambiguous. Per the germline V gene, CDR1 is LNHDA and CDR2 is SQIVND (reference sequence). Trimming pared 1 base from V and 5 bases from J, leaving 7 bases between. The CDR3 runs to 13 residues. CDR3 in amino acids: CASSIGKGDTQYF. CDR3 DNA: TGTGCCAGTAGTATAGGGAAGGGAGATACGCAGTATTTT.

The chain links TRBV12-3 or TRBV12-4 to TRBJ1-1; D gene ambiguous. The CDR3 contains 12 residues. V lost 0 bases and J lost 11, with 10 bases in between. CDR3 sequence: CASSLAARGAFF. The CDR3 DNA is TGTGCCAGCAGTTTAGCGGCAAGAGGTGCTTTCTTT.

This clonotype was observed a few times. The V and J genes are TRBV27 and TRBJ2-7; D call uncertain. This CDR3 has 15 residues. Germline-derived CDR1 and CDR2 are MNHEY and SMNVEV (reference sequence). The V end lost 3 bases, the J end lost 2 bases, and 14 bases lay between the germline ends. The CDR3 DNA sequence: TGTGCCAGCAGTTTGAAGCCTCACGAGGCCTACGAGCAGTACTTC. This encodes CASSLKPHEAYEQYF.

This clonotype was detected only a few times. CDR3 sequence reads: CASSLAALLNTGELFF. CDR3 bases: TGTGCCAGCAGCTTAGCCGCCCTCCTGAACACCGGGGAGCTGTTTTTT. This chain uses TRBV7-8 with TRBJ2-2, with D unresolved. The CDR3 runs 16 residues. Trimming pared 0 bases from V and 1 base from J, leaving 9 bases between. CDR1 and CDR2 (germline): SGHVS, FQNEAQ.

The rearrangement joins TRBV27 to TRBJ1-5; unclear D gene. Germline V gene data show CDR1 as MNHEY and CDR2 as SMNVEV (reference sequence). This CDR3 is built from 13 residues. V lost 5 bases and J lost 4, with 9 bases in between. CDR3 nucleotides: TGTGCCAGCAGTCCTCGGGAGAATCAGCCCCAGCATTTT. It yields the protein CASSPRENQPQHF.